Shown below are 17 T cell receptor beta chains from a single sample sequenced in a study of technical replicates of blood from a handful of donors. This table comes from immunoSEQ multiplex PCR, and its TCRdb copy is limited to in-frame clones, with some not included. Seen here are 80,000 to 95,000 clones, about 96% observed once, and the top ten hold around 0.28%. The sample consisted of T cells isolated from PBMCs. The receptors stem from a human donor in good health.

V is TRBV19 and J is TRBJ2-1, with D possibly TRBD2 on 6 matching bases. Between the trimmed V and J ends, which lost 9 bases and 3 bases, there was a span of 12 bases. Germline loops: CDR1 LNHDA, CDR2 SQIVND (reference sequence). The CDR3 is 13 amino acids. The CDR3 protein is CASGDFYYNEQFF. The CDR3 coding sequence is TGTGCCAGCGGGGACTTTTACTACAATGAGCAGTTCTTC. The full variable domain, rest sourced from reference TRBV19 and TRBJ2-1, is DGGITQSPKYLFRKEGQNVTLSCEQNLNHDAMYWYRQDPGQGLRLIYYSQIVNDFQKGDIAEGYSVSREKKESFPLTVTSAQKNPTAFYLCASGDFYYNEQFFGPGTRLTVL.

Concerning this clone itself: Other nucleotide sequences in the sample specify the same CDR3. V is TRBV7-3 and J is TRBJ2-2, with 7 positions matching TRBD2. Losses at the gene ends were 5 bases for V and 7 bases for J; bases not matched to a gene: 4. The length of the CDR3 is 13 residues. Germline CDR1 reads SGHTA; CDR2 reads FQGTGA. CDR3: CASSREVRGELFF. CDR3 DNA: TGTGCCAGCAGCCGGGAGGTCCGCGGGGAGCTGTTTTTT.

The chain recombines TRBV13 with TRBJ2-1; 12 bases are a match to TRBD2. Germline values: CDR1 PRHDT, CDR2 FYEKMQ (reference sequence). The CDR3 runs to 16 residues. The ends lost 5 bases at V and 6 bases at J; junction bases unmatched: 8. The CDR3 bases are TGTGCCAGCAGCCCCAAGCTAGCGGGAGGGCCCAATGAGCAGTTCTTC. Amino acids: CASSPKLAGGPNEQFF.

The chain joins TRBV13 to TRBJ2-2; D is uncertain. V lost 0 bases, J lost 6 bases, and 14 bases lay in between. Looked up from germline, CDR1 is PRHDT and CDR2 is FYEKMQ (reference sequence). CDR3 length equals 16 residues. CDR3 coding DNA: TGTGCCAGCAGCTTAGGTCAGGTTCTCGGCGCCGGGGAGCTGTTTTTT. It is translated as CASSLGQVLGAGELFF.

This chain joins TRBV27 and TRBJ2-7; D possibly corresponds to TRBD1 (6 bases). V lost 6 bases and J lost 5, with 11 bases in between. The length of the CDR3 is 12 residues. Per germline, CDR1 MNHEY and CDR2 SMNVEV (reference sequence). For the CDR3, the DNA is TGTGCCAGCAGGTCAGGGGTCCACGAGCAGTACTTC. Amino acids: CASRSGVHEQYF.

The V and J genes are TRBV7-9 and TRBJ2-2; TRBD1 agrees at 7 bases. Germline values: CDR1 SEHNR, CDR2 FQNEAQ (reference sequence). J lost 4 bases, V lost 6 bases, and 14 bases had no gene match. The CDR3 is 17 amino acids. The CDR3 coding sequence is TGTGCCAGCAGACGAGACAGGGCGCCAACATTCACCGGGGAGCTGTTTTTT. This translates into CASRRDRAPTFTGELFF.

The chain employs TRBV2 and TRBJ2-7, with D perhaps TRBD2 (6 bases). This CDR3 is 14 amino acids long. From germline, CDR1 is SNHLY and CDR2 FYNNEI. V lost 8 bases and J lost 6, with 20 bases in between. This CDR3 is CASEHERDSLEQYF. In DNA form, the CDR3 reads TGTGCCAGCGAACACGAAAGGGACTCCCTCGAGCAGTACTTC.

The V gene is TRBV5-6, the J gene TRBJ1-5; no firm D call. Between the trimmed V and J ends, which lost 4 bases and 2 bases, there was a span of 7 bases. From germline, CDR1 is SGHDT and CDR2 YYEEEE. The CDR3 covers 13 residues. The CDR3 DNA reads as TGTGCCAGCAGCGCGGAGGGCAATCAGCCCCAGCATTTT. It encodes CASSAEGNQPQHF.

The chain uses TRBV7-2 and TRBJ1-1, with 7 bases aligning to TRBD1. V trimming: 2 bases; J trimming: 3 bases; junction bases outside the gene matches: 6. The CDR3 length is 15 residues. The germline CDR1 and CDR2 sequences are SGHTA and FQGNSA. The CDR3 DNA reads TGTGCCAGCAGCTTATCAGGGGGAGTAGACACTGAAGCTTTCTTT. Translation gives CASSLSGGVDTEAFF.

The rearrangement uses TRBV7-9 and TRBJ2-3; a weak D match, TRBD2 (5 bases). Germline assignment: CDR1 SEHNR and CDR2 FQNEAQ (reference sequence). The length of the CDR3 is 14 residues. V was clipped by 5 bases and J by 3 bases, with 12 bases between them. CDR3 bases: TGTGCCAGCAGCCCGGAGCGGAATACAGATACGCAGTATTTT. Protein sequence: CASSPERNTDTQYF. Full variable domain (remainder filled in from reference TRBV7-9 and TRBJ2-3): DTGVSQNPRHKITKRGQNVTFRCDPISEHNRLYWYRQTLGQGPEFLTYFQNEAQLEKSRLLSDRFSAERPKGSFSTLEIQRTEQGDSAMYLCASSPERNTDTQYFGPGTRLTVL.

The chain recombines TRBV6-6 with TRBJ1-2; the match to TRBD1 covers 7 bases. Germline loops: CDR1 MNHNY, CDR2 SVGAGI (reference sequence). V lost 5 bases and J lost 6; bases outside the gene matches: 9. The CDR3 covers 14 residues. The CDR3 loop reads CASSPDDRVNGYTF. DNA of the CDR3: TGTGCCAGCAGTCCCGACGACAGGGTAAATGGCTACACCTTC.

This chain joins TRBV6-1 and TRBJ2-7; D not resolved. Germline loops: CDR1 MNHNS, CDR2 SASEGT. Trimming took 2 bases from V and 9 from J, leaving 8 bases between them. The CDR3 sequence is 11 residues long. The CDR3 sequence: CASSEQSGQYF. The CDR3 region has the DNA TGTGCCAGCAGTGAACAGTCTGGGCAGTACTTC.

This sequence joins TRBV7-7 and TRBJ2-1; D may be TRBD2 (6 bases). CDR1 and CDR2 from the germline V gene are SSHAT and FNYEAQ (reference sequence). This CDR3 region has 17 residues. CDR3 loop: CATQLWQSEMLANEQFF. The CDR3 DNA sequence: TGTGCTACTCAGCTTTGGCAATCGGAGATGCTAGCGAATGAGCAGTTCTTC.

This clone was found once. V is TRBV11-3 and J is TRBJ1-1; D unclear. Trimming shortened V by 1 base and J by 8 bases, and 5 bases separated the two germline ends. CDR3 length: 11 residues. Germline V CDR1 and CDR2: SGHNT, YENEEA. CDR3 nucleotide sequence: TGTGCCAGCAGCTTAGGGGCGGAAGCTTTCTTT. This codes for CASSLGAEAFF.

The rearrangement links TRBV11-2 to TRBJ2-7, with D perhaps matching TRBD1 (6 bases). This CDR3 comprises 14 residues. Trimming took 2 bases from V and 2 from J, leaving 10 bases between them. Germline CDR1 and CDR2: SGHAT and FQNNGV. The CDR3 bases are TGTGCCAGCAGCTTAATACAGGGTACCTACGAGCAGTACTTC. This translates into CASSLIQGTYEQYF.

The rearrangement links TRBV28 to TRBJ2-7; 14 bases match TRBD2. Germline loops: CDR1 MDHEN, CDR2 SYDVKM. V shed 5 bases and J 5 bases; nucleotides not matched to a gene: 8. The CDR3 runs to 16 residues. The CDR3 coding sequence is TGTGCCAGCAGTCCCCGGACTAGCGGGAGGCAAAACGAGCAGTACTTC. Amino acid sequence: CASSPRTSGRQNEQYF.

This clone was recorded only once. This rearrangement joins TRBV27 to TRBJ2-3, with D tentatively TRBD1 (5 bases). The CDR3 has 13 amino acids. V lost 0 bases and J 8 bases, leaving 9 bases between the germline ends. Per the germline V gene, CDR1 is MNHEY and CDR2 is SMNVEV (reference sequence). The CDR3 DNA is TGTGCCAGCAGTTTATCGATCCAGGGTACGCAGTATTTT. Amino acid sequence: CASSLSIQGTQYF.